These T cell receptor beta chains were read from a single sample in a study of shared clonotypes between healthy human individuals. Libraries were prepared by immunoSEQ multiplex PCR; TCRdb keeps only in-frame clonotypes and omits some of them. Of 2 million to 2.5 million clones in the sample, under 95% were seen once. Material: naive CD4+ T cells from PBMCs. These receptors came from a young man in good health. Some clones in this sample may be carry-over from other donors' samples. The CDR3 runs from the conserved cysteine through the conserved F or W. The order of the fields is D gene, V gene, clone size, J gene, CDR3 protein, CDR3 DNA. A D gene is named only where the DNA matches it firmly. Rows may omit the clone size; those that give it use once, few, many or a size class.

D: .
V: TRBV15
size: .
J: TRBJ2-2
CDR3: CATSRGGTGELFF
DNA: TGTGCCACCAGCAGGGGGGGTACCGGGGAGCTGTTTTTT

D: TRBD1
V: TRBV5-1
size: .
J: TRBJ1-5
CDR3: CASSLGRDSYSNQPQHF
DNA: TGCGCCAGCAGCTTGGGCCGGGACAGCTATAGCAATCAGCCCCAGCATTTT

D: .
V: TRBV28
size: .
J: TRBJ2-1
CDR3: CASADGVNEQFF
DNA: TGTGCCAGCGCGGATGGGGTTAATGAGCAGTTCTTC

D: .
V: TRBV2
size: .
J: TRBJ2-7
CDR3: CASCRLVPLGQYF
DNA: TGTGCCAGCTGTCGTCTGGTCCCCCTCGGTCAGTACTTC

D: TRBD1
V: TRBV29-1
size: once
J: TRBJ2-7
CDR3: CSVGQGASEQYF
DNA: TGCAGCGTGGGACAGGGGGCTTCCGAGCAGTACTTC

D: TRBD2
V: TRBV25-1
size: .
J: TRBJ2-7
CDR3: CASNLAGGHEQYF
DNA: TGTGCCAGCAACCTAGCGGGAGGCCACGAGCAGTACTTC

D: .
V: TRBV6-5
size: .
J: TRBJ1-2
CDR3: CASGQYYGYTF
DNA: TGTGCCAGCGGACAGTACTATGGCTACACCTTC

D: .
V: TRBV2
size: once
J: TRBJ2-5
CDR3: CASGRQVQETQYF
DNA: TGTGCCAGCGGCCGACAGGTCCAAGAGACCCAGTACTTC

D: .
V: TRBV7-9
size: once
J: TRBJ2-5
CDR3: CASSPSGAVETQYF
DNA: TGTGCCAGCAGCCCCAGTGGGGCCGTTGAGACCCAGTACTTC

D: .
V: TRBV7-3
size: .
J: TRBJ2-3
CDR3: CASSLLGSAQYF
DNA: TGTGCCAGCAGCTTGTTGGGTTCGGCGCAGTATTTT

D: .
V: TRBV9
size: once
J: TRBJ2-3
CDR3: CASSGQLMATDTQYF
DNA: TGTGCCAGCAGCGGTCAGCTAATGGCCACAGATACGCAGTATTTT

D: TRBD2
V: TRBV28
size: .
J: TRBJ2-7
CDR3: CASSGLAGGLDEQYF
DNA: TGTGCCAGCAGCGGACTAGCGGGAGGGCTCGACGAGCAGTACTTC

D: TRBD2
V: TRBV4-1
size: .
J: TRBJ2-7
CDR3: CASSQELTRGEANYEQYF
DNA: TGCGCCAGCAGCCAGGAATTAACTCGGGGGGAGGCGAACTACGAGCAGTACTTC

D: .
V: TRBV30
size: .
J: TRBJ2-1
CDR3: CAWRKRGSQSYNEQFF
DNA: TGTGCCTGGAGGAAAAGAGGAAGCCAATCTTACAATGAGCAGTTCTTC

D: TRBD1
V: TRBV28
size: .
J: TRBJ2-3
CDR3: CASRRTGSTDTQYF
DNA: TGTGCCAGCAGGCGGACAGGGAGCACAGATACGCAGTATTTT

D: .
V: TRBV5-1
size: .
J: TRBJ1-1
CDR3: CASSLWAANTEAFF
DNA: TGCGCCAGCAGCTTATGGGCGGCAAACACTGAAGCTTTCTTT

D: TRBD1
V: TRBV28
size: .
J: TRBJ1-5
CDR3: CASSPSDRGNNQPQHF
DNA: TGTGCCAGCAGCCCTTCCGACAGGGGGAACAATCAGCCCCAGCATTTT

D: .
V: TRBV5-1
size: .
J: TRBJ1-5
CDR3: CASSLAGDDQPQHF
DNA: TGCGCCAGCAGCTTGGCGGGTGACGATCAGCCCCAGCATTTT

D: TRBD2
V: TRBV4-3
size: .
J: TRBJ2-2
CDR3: CASSQERLAGEVGELFF
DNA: TGCGCCAGCAGCCAAGAGCGGCTAGCGGGAGAGGTCGGGGAGCTGTTTTTT

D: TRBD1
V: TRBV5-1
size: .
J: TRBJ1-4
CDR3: CASSKGQGAGEEREKLFF
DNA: TGCGCCAGCAGCAAGGGACAGGGGGCTGGGGAGGAGCGTGAAAAACTGTTTTTT

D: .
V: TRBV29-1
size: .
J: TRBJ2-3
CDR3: CSVVRDSTDTQYF
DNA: TGCAGCGTTGTTCGGGATAGCACAGATACGCAGTATTTT

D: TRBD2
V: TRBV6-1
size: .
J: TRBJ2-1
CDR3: CASSARLAGYNEQFF
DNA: TGTGCCAGCAGTGCCCGACTAGCGGGCTACAATGAGCAGTTCTTC

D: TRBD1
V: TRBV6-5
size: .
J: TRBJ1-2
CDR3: CASSYHEKDRGYGYTF
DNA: TGTGCCAGCAGTTACCACGAAAAAGACAGGGGATATGGCTACACCTTC

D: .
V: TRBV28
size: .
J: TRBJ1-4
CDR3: CASSLRQSYFATNEKLFF
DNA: TGTGCCAGCAGTTTGAGGCAGTCCTATTTTGCAACTAATGAAAAACTGTTTTTT

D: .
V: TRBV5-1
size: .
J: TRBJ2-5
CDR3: CASSLTGLTRETQYF
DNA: TGCGCCAGCAGCTTGACAGGGCTCACAAGGGAGACCCAGTACTTC

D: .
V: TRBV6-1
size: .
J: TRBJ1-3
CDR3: CASSEAQRAGNTIYF
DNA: TGTGCCAGCAGTGAAGCGCAAAGGGCTGGAAACACCATATATTTT

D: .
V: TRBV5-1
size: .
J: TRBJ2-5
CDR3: CASSFGRPLRETQYF
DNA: TGCGCCAGCAGCTTCGGGAGACCCTTGCGGGAGACCCAGTACTTC

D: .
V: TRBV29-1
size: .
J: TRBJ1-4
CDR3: CSAVGGSYEKLFF
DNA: TGCAGCGCGGTTGGGGGGAGCTATGAAAAACTGTTTTTT

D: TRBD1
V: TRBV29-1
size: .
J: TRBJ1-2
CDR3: CSVDPGQKYGYTF
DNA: TGCAGCGTTGACCCGGGACAGAAATATGGCTACACCTTC

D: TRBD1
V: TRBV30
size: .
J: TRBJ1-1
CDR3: CAWSEGDRGNTEAFF
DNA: TGTGCCTGGAGCGAAGGGGACAGGGGGAACACTGAAGCTTTCTTT

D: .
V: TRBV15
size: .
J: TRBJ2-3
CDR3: CATSRDLTGASTDTQYF
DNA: TGTGCCACCAGCAGAGATTTGACAGGAGCCAGCACAGATACGCAGTATTTT

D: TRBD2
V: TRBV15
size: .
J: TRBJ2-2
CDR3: CATSRTTSGRAGELFF
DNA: TGTGCCACCAGCAGAACGACTAGCGGGAGGGCCGGGGAGCTGTTTTTT

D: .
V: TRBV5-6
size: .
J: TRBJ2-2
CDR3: CASSLGPPGELFF
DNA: TGTGCCAGCAGCTTGGGGCCCCCCGGGGAGCTGTTTTTT

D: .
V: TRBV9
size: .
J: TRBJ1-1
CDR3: CASSTPRDGGSAFF
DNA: TGTGCCAGCAGCACACCACGGGACGGGGGGTCGGCTTTCTTT

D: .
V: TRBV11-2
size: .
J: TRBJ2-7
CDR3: CASSLDRGSLYEQYF
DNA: TGTGCCAGCAGCTTAGATCGGGGTTCTCTCTACGAGCAGTACTTC

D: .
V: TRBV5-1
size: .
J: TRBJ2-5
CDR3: CASSLAGSQETQYF
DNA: TGCGCCAGCAGCTTGGCCGGCAGCCAAGAGACCCAGTACTTC

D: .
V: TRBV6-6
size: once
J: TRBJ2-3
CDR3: CASSYLYSTDTQYF
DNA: TGTGCCAGCAGTTACCTCTACAGCACAGATACGCAGTATTTT